This is a list of T cell receptor beta chains from one sample in a study of blood T cell repertoires in COVID-19. Clones were sequenced by immunoSEQ multiplex PCR, and TCRdb holds only the in-frame ones, with some missing. This table holds 250,000 or so clones, approximately 80% found once. The sequenced material came from peripheral blood. These receptor sequences come from a man aged 30-40 years who had recovered from COVID-19. The CDR3 runs from the conserved cysteine through the conserved F or W. Fields, in order: clone size, D gene, V gene, J gene, CDR3 protein, CDR3 DNA. The D gene is left open where the match is weak. The size of a clone is reported for some rows only, either as once, few or many, or as a class for expanded clones.

clone size: .
D gene: .
V gene: TRBV5-1
J gene: TRBJ1-2
CDR3 protein: CASSLSFYGYTF
CDR3 DNA: TGCGCCAGCAGTCTGAGCTTCTATGGCTACACCTTC

clone size: .
D gene: .
V gene: TRBV7-9
J gene: TRBJ2-7
CDR3 protein: CASSPGGARSYEQYF
CDR3 DNA: TGTGCCAGCAGCCCTGGGGGGGCCCGCTCCTACGAGCAGTACTTC

clone size: .
D gene: TRBD1
V gene: TRBV4-1
J gene: TRBJ2-1
CDR3 protein: CASSRLQGLRYNEQFF
CDR3 DNA: TGCGCCAGCAGCCGCCTACAGGGGTTACGTTACAATGAGCAGTTCTTC

clone size: .
D gene: .
V gene: TRBV4-1
J gene: TRBJ2-1
CDR3 protein: CASSPHPDREVRNEQFF
CDR3 DNA: TGCGCCAGCAGCCCTCACCCCGACAGGGAGGTTCGGAATGAGCAGTTCTTC

clone size: .
D gene: .
V gene: TRBV11-2
J gene: TRBJ1-2
CDR3 protein: CASSRGAADIYGYTF
CDR3 DNA: TGTGCCAGCAGCCGCGGCGCAGCCGATATCTATGGCTACACCTTC

clone size: .
D gene: .
V gene: TRBV5-1
J gene: TRBJ2-2
CDR3 protein: CASSPGLLDGELFF
CDR3 DNA: TGCGCCAGCAGCCCGGGACTTCTTGACGGGGAGCTGTTTTTT

clone size: .
D gene: .
V gene: TRBV3-1/TRBV3-2
J gene: TRBJ1-2
CDR3 protein: CASRQNGLLEGYTF
CDR3 DNA: TGTGCCAGCAGACAAAACGGACTACTCGAGGGCTACACCTTC

clone size: .
D gene: .
V gene: TRBV6-2/TRBV6-3
J gene: TRBJ2-3
CDR3 protein: CASSTSLDTDTQYF
CDR3 DNA: TGTGCCAGCAGTACCTCCTTAGACACAGATACGCAGTATTTT

clone size: .
D gene: .
V gene: TRBV12-5
J gene: TRBJ1-3
CDR3 protein: CASGLVLTGPNHPGNTIYF
CDR3 DNA: TGTGCTAGTGGTTTGGTACTTACAGGCCCCAACCATCCTGGAAACACCATATATTTT

clone size: .
D gene: .
V gene: TRBV5-4
J gene: TRBJ2-2
CDR3 protein: CASSPEAFGELFF
CDR3 DNA: TGTGCCAGCAGCCCGGAGGCCTTCGGGGAGCTGTTTTTT

clone size: .
D gene: .
V gene: TRBV18
J gene: TRBJ2-7
CDR3 protein: CASSLGAPAYEQYF
CDR3 DNA: TGTGCCAGCTCATTGGGGGCCCCCGCCTACGAGCAGTACTTC

clone size: .
D gene: .
V gene: TRBV5-5
J gene: TRBJ2-6
CDR3 protein: CASSLAGDSAANVLTF
CDR3 DNA: TGTGCCAGCAGCTTGGCGGGGGACTCTGCCGCCAACGTCCTGACTTTC

clone size: .
D gene: TRBD1
V gene: TRBV29-1
J gene: TRBJ1-2
CDR3 protein: CSVPSQDRQGGYTF
CDR3 DNA: TGCAGCGTCCCCTCGCAGGACAGGCAAGGAGGCTACACCTTC

clone size: .
D gene: TRBD2
V gene: TRBV10-1
J gene: TRBJ2-3
CDR3 protein: CASSEFAGGTGTDTQYF
CDR3 DNA: TGCGCCAGCAGTGAATTCGCGGGGGGCACGGGCACAGATACGCAGTATTTT

clone size: .
D gene: TRBD1
V gene: TRBV5-5
J gene: TRBJ1-1
CDR3 protein: CASRPGTVNTEAFF
CDR3 DNA: TGTGCCAGCAGGCCCGGGACAGTGAACACTGAAGCTTTCTTT

clone size: .
D gene: .
V gene: TRBV7-9
J gene: TRBJ1-3
CDR3 protein: CASSYLSPGLAGNTIYF
CDR3 DNA: TGTGCCAGCAGCTACCTGTCGCCAGGGTTAGCTGGAAACACCATATATTTT

clone size: .
D gene: TRBD1
V gene: TRBV18
J gene: TRBJ2-3
CDR3 protein: CASSPIDRVVSDTQYF
CDR3 DNA: TGTGCCAGCTCACCTATCGACAGGGTGGTATCAGATACGCAGTATTTT

clone size: .
D gene: .
V gene: TRBV11-2
J gene: TRBJ2-3
CDR3 protein: CASRPSGPDTQYF
CDR3 DNA: TGTGCCAGCAGGCCGAGTGGGCCAGATACGCAGTATTTT

clone size: .
D gene: .
V gene: TRBV5-4
J gene: TRBJ1-6
CDR3 protein: CASSFGGAYSPLHF
CDR3 DNA: TGTGCCAGCAGCTTCGGCGGGGCCTATTCACCCCTCCACTTT

clone size: .
D gene: .
V gene: TRBV29-1
J gene: TRBJ1-2
CDR3 protein: CSVQPRDGYTF
CDR3 DNA: TGCAGCGTTCAACCCAGGGATGGCTACACCTTC

clone size: .
D gene: .
V gene: TRBV12-5
J gene: TRBJ1-6
CDR3 protein: CASGPCEHRVSPLHF
CDR3 DNA: TGTGCTAGTGGCCCCTGCGAGCACAGGGTTTCACCCCTCCACTTT

clone size: few
D gene: TRBD1
V gene: TRBV7-3
J gene: TRBJ2-7
CDR3 protein: CASRSTTGGYEQYF
CDR3 DNA: TGTGCCAGCAGGTCTACGACAGGGGGCTACGAGCAGTACTTC

clone size: once
D gene: TRBD1
V gene: TRBV7-7
J gene: TRBJ2-1
CDR3 protein: CASSAGTDSYNEQFF
CDR3 DNA: TGTGCCAGCAGCGCCGGGACAGACTCCTACAATGAGCAGTTCTTC

clone size: .
D gene: TRBD1
V gene: TRBV6-5
J gene: TRBJ1-2
CDR3 protein: CASSLTGQELYGYTF
CDR3 DNA: TGTGCCAGCAGTCTTACGGGACAGGAGCTCTATGGCTACACCTTC

clone size: .
D gene: .
V gene: TRBV28
J gene: TRBJ1-5
CDR3 protein: CASRPDVQGSNQPQHF
CDR3 DNA: TGTGCCAGCAGACCGGACGTTCAGGGGAGCAATCAGCCCCAGCATTTT

clone size: .
D gene: .
V gene: TRBV10-3
J gene: TRBJ2-3
CDR3 protein: CAISEFQGTDTQYF
CDR3 DNA: TGTGCCATCAGTGAGTTTCAGGGCACAGATACGCAGTATTTT

clone size: .
D gene: .
V gene: TRBV7-3
J gene: TRBJ1-2
CDR3 protein: CASSPRGGRDYGYTF
CDR3 DNA: TGTGCCAGCAGCCCTCGGGGGGGGCGAGACTATGGCTACACCTTC

clone size: .
D gene: .
V gene: TRBV5-1
J gene: TRBJ1-4
CDR3 protein: CASSFVTGATNEKLFF
CDR3 DNA: TGCGCCAGCAGCTTTGTTACGGGAGCAACTAATGAAAAACTGTTTTTT

clone size: .
D gene: .
V gene: TRBV4-1
J gene: TRBJ1-6
CDR3 protein: CASSQNAGASNSPLHF
CDR3 DNA: TGCGCCAGCAGCCAAAATGCGGGGGCGAGTAATTCACCCCTCCACTTT

clone size: .
D gene: .
V gene: TRBV10-3
J gene: TRBJ2-2
CDR3 protein: CATSDRDWTNTGELFF
CDR3 DNA: TGTGCCACCTCTGACCGGGACTGGACGAACACCGGGGAGCTGTTTTTT

clone size: .
D gene: .
V gene: TRBV5-6
J gene: TRBJ1-4
CDR3 protein: CASSPVSKLFF
CDR3 DNA: TGTGCCAGCAGCCCTGTATCAAAACTGTTTTTT

clone size: once
D gene: .
V gene: TRBV27
J gene: TRBJ1-1
CDR3 protein: CASSLSSGNTEAFF
CDR3 DNA: TGTGCCAGCAGTTTATCGTCGGGGAACACGGAAGCTTTCTTT

clone size: few
D gene: .
V gene: TRBV9
J gene: TRBJ2-5
CDR3 protein: CASSVGHNQETQYF
CDR3 DNA: TGTGCCAGCAGCGTAGGGCACAACCAAGAGACCCAGTACTTC

clone size: .
D gene: TRBD1
V gene: TRBV15
J gene: TRBJ1-2
CDR3 protein: CATSRAGTGNPGGYGYTF
CDR3 DNA: TGTGCCACCAGCAGAGCCGGGACAGGGAATCCCGGGGGGTATGGCTACACCTTC

clone size: once
D gene: TRBD2
V gene: TRBV7-8
J gene: TRBJ2-3
CDR3 protein: CASSSRSASGATDTQYF
CDR3 DNA: TGTGCCAGCAGCTCGAGGTCAGCTAGCGGGGCCACAGATACGCAGTATTTT

clone size: .
D gene: .
V gene: TRBV12-2
J gene: TRBJ2-6
CDR3 protein: CASLGQGASGANVLTF
CDR3 DNA: TGTGCAAGTCTGGGACAGGGGGCCTCTGGGGCCAACGTCCTGACTTTC

clone size: .
D gene: TRBD2
V gene: TRBV4-2
J gene: TRBJ2-5
CDR3 protein: CASSHSSGEQETQYF
CDR3 DNA: TGTGCCAGCAGCCATAGTAGCGGGGAACAAGAGACCCAGTACTTC